Each of the 18 T cell receptor beta chains below was sequenced from the same sample in a study of blood T cell repertoires in COVID-19. TCRdb's copy holds only in-frame clones and misses some; the assay was immunoSEQ multiplex PCR. The data hold some 190,000 clones, with 75% to 85% observed a single time. Sequences were obtained from PBMCs or T cells enriched from blood (not recorded which). Source of these receptors: a woman aged 45-65 years with acute COVID-19.

This rearrangement joins TRBV12-3 or TRBV12-4 to TRBJ2-3; possibly TRBD1 for D (6 bases). V lost 6 bases and J lost 3, with 10 bases in between. The CDR3 is made up of 13 amino acids. Written as DNA, the CDR3 is TGTGCCAGCAGGCCACAGGGTACAGATACGCAGTATTTT. Its translation is CASRPQGTDTQYF.

The rearrangement joins TRBV19 to TRBJ1-1; a weak D match, TRBD1 (5 bases). Germline V gene data show CDR1 as LNHDA and CDR2 as SQIVND (reference sequence). Trimming removed 6 bases from V and 2 bases from J, with 13 bases in between. The CDR3 runs 14 residues. The CDR3 coding sequence is TGTGCCAGTAGAATTAACAGGAGAAACACTGAAGCTTTCTTT. It specifies CASRINRRNTEAFF.

The chain combines TRBV9 with TRBJ2-1, with D perhaps matching TRBD2 (7 bases). Germline CDR1 reads SGDLS; CDR2 reads YYNGEE. This CDR3 region has 15 residues. Trimming stripped 2 bases from V and 9 bases from J, with 18 bases between. CDR3 loop: CASSVLLGGGGEQFF. The CDR3 bases are TGTGCCAGCAGCGTCCTTCTGGGGGGGGGCGGTGAGCAGTTCTTC. The complete variable domain, with remaining parts taken from reference TRBV9 and TRBJ2-1, reads DSGVTQTPKHLITATGQRVTLRCSPRSGDLSVYWYQQSLDQGLQFLIQYYNGEERAKGNILERFSAQQFPDLHSELNLSSLELGDSALYFCASSVLLGGGGEQFFGPGTRLTVL.

This chain uses TRBV3-1 (or the pseudogene TRBV3-2) with TRBJ1-5; TRBD1 might be the D (5 bases). This CDR3 has 12 amino acids. The germline V gene encodes CDR1 LGHDT and CDR2 YNNKEL (reference sequence). Trimming cost V 2 bases and J 14 bases, with 13 bases left between them. DNA for the CDR3: TGTGCCAGCAGCCAAACTTCGGGGGAAAAGCATTTT. Translation: CASSQTSGEKHF.

The table lists this clone with a few counts. V is TRBV19 and J is TRBJ1-2, with D possibly TRBD1 on 5 matching bases. The CDR3 contains 14 residues. The ends were cut back, 7 bases at V and 8 bases at J, with 20 bases in the middle. In germline, CDR1 is LNHDA, CDR2 SQIVND (reference sequence). CDR3 amino acids: CASITRAALEGYTF. The CDR3 DNA is TGTGCCAGTATTACCAGGGCGGCGTTGGAAGGCTACACCTTC.

The genes are TRBV19 and TRBJ1-5; 7 nucleotides agree with TRBD1. With 6 bases clipped from V and 7 bases from J, the junction kept 6 bases outside the gene matches. This CDR3 is 13 amino acids long. The germline V gene encodes CDR1 LNHDA and CDR2 SQIVND (reference sequence). The CDR3: CASSWDSPQPQHF. DNA of the CDR3: TGTGCCAGTAGCTGGGACAGCCCACAGCCCCAGCATTTT.

The rearrangement joins TRBV6-5 to TRBJ1-4, with D unresolved. V lost 6 bases and J lost 4, with 15 bases in between. Per the germline V gene, CDR1 is MNHEY and CDR2 is SVGAGI. This CDR3 is built from 15 residues. The CDR3 loop is CASSINRGLNEKLFF. CDR3 sequence (DNA): TGTGCCAGCAGCATCAACAGAGGGCTTAATGAAAAACTGTTTTTT.

The gene calls are TRBV10-1 and TRBJ1-1; D is undetermined. Germline loops: CDR1 WNHNN, CDR2 SYGVQD (reference sequence). CDR3 length: 11 residues. Deletions cut 2 bases from V and 9 bases from J, with 7 bases between. The CDR3, as DNA: TGCGCCAGCAGTGAGACGGGAAAAGCTTTCTTT. Protein: CASSETGKAFF.

This clone was counted once. The gene calls are TRBV11-2 and TRBJ1-2; no clear D gene. Germline V lookup: CDR1 SGHAT, CDR2 FQNNGV. The CDR3 length is 15 residues. With 0 bases removed from V and 2 bases from J, the gap between germline ends came to 10 bases. CDR3 sequence (DNA): TGTGCCAGCAGCTTAGACGAGGGATCCAACTATGGCTACACCTTC. It yields the protein CASSLDEGSNYGYTF.

In DNA, the CDR3 is TGTGCCAGCAGCTTTGGGAGGGGGGCTTCCTGGGGCTACACCTTC. The encoded protein is CASSFGRGASWGYTF. The rearrangement links TRBV7-2 to TRBJ1-2; D may be TRBD1 (6 bases). The CDR3 sequence is 15 residues long. Germline CDR1 is SGHTA and CDR2 is FQGNSA. Deletions cut 3 bases from V and 8 bases from J, with 19 bases between.

About this clone: The same CDR3 also results from other DNA sequences found in this sample. The chain links TRBV28 to TRBJ1-2, with 9 positions matching TRBD1. CDR3 length equals 13 residues. J gave up 4 bases and V 7 bases, and 4 bases lay outside the gene matches. The germline V gene has CDR1 MDHEN and CDR2 SYDVKM. This CDR3 is CASTPGQGYGYTF. The CDR3 DNA sequence: TGTGCCAGCACCCCGGGACAGGGCTATGGCTACACCTTC.

The J gene is TRBJ1-1, the V gene TRBV28, with D tentatively TRBD1 (5 bases). CDR3 length: 14 residues. In germline, CDR1 is MDHEN, CDR2 SYDVKM. With 3 bases removed from V and 2 bases from J, the gap between germline ends came to 10 bases. The CDR3 DNA reads as TGTGCCAGCAGTTTTGTAGGGGATAACACTGAAGCTTTCTTT. Residues: CASSFVGDNTEAFF. Full variable domain (rest looked up from reference TRBV28 and TRBJ1-1): DVKVTQSSRYLVKRTGEKVFLECVQDMDHENMFWYRQDPGLGLRLIYFSYDVKMKEKGDIPEGYSVSREKKERFSLILESASTNQTSMYLCASSFVGDNTEAFFGQGTRLTVV.

The chain joins TRBV2 to TRBJ2-3, with TRBD2 matching 8 bases. Germline V gene data show CDR1 as SNHLY and CDR2 as FYNNEI. J gave up 6 bases and V 4 bases, and 21 bases lay outside the gene matches. The CDR3 spans 19 residues. The CDR3 loop reads CASSGGSGLSGGPRDTQYF. The DNA of the CDR3 is TGTGCCAGCAGTGGGGGTAGCGGATTGAGCGGGGGTCCCCGCGATACGCAGTATTTT. Full variable domain (missing parts from reference TRBV2 and TRBJ2-3): EPEVTQTPSHQVTQMGQEVILRCVPISNHLYFYWYRQILGQKVEFLVSFYNNEISEKSEIFDDQFSVERPDGSNFTLKIRSTKLEDSAMYFCASSGGSGLSGGPRDTQYFGPGTRLTVL.

The chain carries TRBV7-3 and TRBJ1-3; no firm D call. The CDR3 is 16 residues long. In germline, CDR1 is SGHTA, CDR2 FQGTGA. The V end lost 0 bases, the J end lost 2 bases, and 11 bases lay between the germline ends. The CDR3 region is CASSLTGGRAGNTIYF. The CDR3 nucleotides read TGTGCCAGCAGCTTAACCGGCGGGAGGGCTGGAAACACCATATATTTT.

This chain uses TRBV7-2 with TRBJ2-1, with TRBD2 as a possible D gene (7 bases). The CDR3 is 15 residues long. Germline values: CDR1 SGHTA, CDR2 FQGNSA. Trimming removed 1 base at V and 8 bases at J, with 15 bases between. This CDR3 reads CASSLVWGGKYEQFF. CDR3 in DNA: TGTGCCAGCAGCTTAGTGTGGGGGGGCAAGTATGAGCAGTTCTTC.

CDR3 sequence (DNA): TGTGCCAGCAGTTTAAGGGGGCGCGTCGACACTGAAGCTTTCTTT. It is translated as CASSLRGRVDTEAFF. The chain uses TRBV28 and TRBJ1-1; 7 nucleotides line up with TRBD1. The CDR3 is 15 residues long. Trimming removed 2 bases from V and 3 bases from J; junction bases left unmatched: 6. Germline V CDR1 and CDR2: MDHEN, SYDVKM.

The J gene is TRBJ1-2, the V gene TRBV7-2, with TRBD1 as a possible D gene (5 bases). V lost 5 bases, J lost 2 bases, and 21 bases lay in between. Germline V lookup: CDR1 SGHTA, CDR2 FQGNSA. The CDR3 extends over 17 amino acids. The CDR3 DNA reads TGTGCCAGCAGCCGGAAGGGGAACGTTGGGGGGAACTATGGCTACACCTTC. It yields the protein CASSRKGNVGGNYGYTF.

J is TRBJ1-2 and V is TRBV10-1; the D is unclear. Germline CDR1 and CDR2: WNHNN and SYGVQD (reference sequence). V lost 1 base and J 8 bases, leaving 11 bases between the germline ends. There are 13 residues in the CDR3. The CDR3 region is CASSEFPGGGYTF. As DNA, the CDR3 is TGCGCCAGCAGTGAGTTTCCGGGTGGAGGCTACACCTTC.